A selection of T cell receptor beta chains follows, all from one sample in a study of cytomegalovirus exposure and HLA in healthy donors. The repertoire was sequenced with immunoSEQ multiplex PCR; TCRdb's copy has only in-frame clones and lacks some. The table includes about 170,000 clones, over 80% detected once. Specimen: PBMCs. The receptors here all came from a male donor in good health and CMV-seronegative. CDR3s include the opening cysteine and the closing phenylalanine or tryptophan. The D gene is left open where the match is weak. Only part of the rows carry a size: once, few, many, or a class if the clone is expanded.

TRBV12-5	.	TRBD2	TRBJ2-7	CASAIREGYEQYF	TGTGCTAGTGCCATTCGGGAGGGATACGAGCAGTACTTC
TRBV7-9	.	TRBD1	TRBJ2-7	CASSPTGTGGEQYF	TGTGCCAGCAGCCCAACCGGGACAGGGGGCGAGCAGTACTTC
TRBV4-1	.	.	TRBJ1-2	CASSQVGVRTAYGYTF	TGCGCCAGCAGCCAAGTAGGAGTTAGGACAGCCTATGGCTACACCTTC
TRBV11-2	.	TRBD1	TRBJ2-3	CASSPGQGRTDTQYF	TGTGCCAGCAGCCCAGGACAGGGGCGTACAGATACGCAGTATTTT
TRBV11-3	once	.	TRBJ2-7	CASSLGETGRFYEQYF	TGTGCCAGCAGCTTAGGAGAGACAGGTAGGTTCTACGAGCAGTACTTC
TRBV5-1	.	.	TRBJ1-6	CASSLVPSEYNSPLHF	TGCGCCAGCAGCTTGGTTCCGTCTGAGTATAATTCACCCCTCCACTTT
TRBV7-2	once	.	TRBJ2-7	CASSLVGQEQYF	TGTGCCAGCAGCTTAGTAGGACAAGAGCAGTACTTC
TRBV14	.	.	TRBJ2-5	CASSQVFLETQYF	TGTGCCAGCAGCCAAGTGTTCTTGGAGACCCAGTACTTC
TRBV6-1	.	.	TRBJ2-2	CASSTHRVVSGELFF	TGTGCCAGCAGTACCCACAGGGTTGTGAGCGGGGAGCTGTTTTTT
TRBV27	.	TRBD2	TRBJ2-7	CASSPRLAGLGEQYF	TGTGCCAGCAGTCCGCGACTAGCGGGGTTGGGCGAGCAGTACTTC
TRBV11-2	few	TRBD1	TRBJ2-6	CASSLGQPGSGANVLTF	TGTGCCAGCAGCTTGGGACAGCCAGGCTCTGGGGCCAACGTCCTGACTTTC
TRBV6-1	few	.	TRBJ1-5	CASSDPGGWNQPQHF	TGTGCCAGCAGTGACCCGGGAGGGTGGAATCAGCCCCAGCATTTT
TRBV14	.	.	TRBJ1-6	CASSQGRNSPLHF	TGTGCCAGCAGCCAGGGGCGTAATTCACCCCTCCACTTT
TRBV5-1	.	TRBD1	TRBJ2-7	CASKGQSYEQYF	TGCGCCAGCAAGGGACAGTCCTACGAGCAGTACTTC
TRBV10-3	.	TRBD1	TRBJ2-6	CAIRDLQPRTGGAAGANVLTF	TGTGCCATCAGGGATCTACAACCACGGACAGGGGGCGCAGCAGGGGCCAACGTCCTGACTTTC
TRBV19	.	TRBD1	TRBJ1-1	CASRRTGTGITEAFF	TGTGCCAGTAGGCGAACCGGGACAGGGATAACTGAAGCTTTCTTT
TRBV15	few	TRBD1	TRBJ2-7	CATSRGRDSAYEQYF	TGTGCCACCAGCAGAGGCCGGGACAGTGCCTACGAGCAGTACTTC
TRBV28	once	.	TRBJ1-2	CASGPGVGGYTF	TGTGCCAGCGGTCCGGGAGTGGGAGGCTACACCTTC
TRBV5-4	.	TRBD2	TRBJ2-7	CASSRRSGTSGTKAFYEQYF	TGTGCCAGCAGCCGTCGCTCCGGGACTAGCGGGACGAAAGCATTCTACGAGCAGTACTTC
TRBV5-4	.	.	TRBJ2-5	CASSRGTEETQYF	TGTGCCAGCAGCCGGGGGACTGAAGAGACCCAGTACTTC
TRBV19	.	.	TRBJ2-1	CASSADLGQFF	TGTGCCAGTAGTGCTGACCTAGGGCAGTTCTTC
TRBV6-5	.	TRBD1	TRBJ2-5	CASSRDRGRQETQYF	TGTGCCAGCAGCCGGGACAGGGGACGGCAAGAGACCCAGTACTTC
TRBV2	.	.	TRBJ1-1	CASSPRGGGTEAFF	TGTGCCAGCAGTCCCCGGGGCGGGGGCACTGAAGCTTTCTTT
TRBV5-1	.	.	TRBJ2-7	CASTPTGISYEQYF	TGCGCCAGCACACCAACAGGGATTTCCTACGAGCAGTACTTC
TRBV4-1	.	.	TRBJ1-4	CASSQDGRHNEKLFF	TGCGCCAGCAGCCAAGACGGCAGGCATAATGAAAAACTGTTTTTT
TRBV6-1	.	TRBD1	TRBJ1-1	CASSGRDSLWEAFF	TGTGCCAGCAGTGGGAGGGACAGTTTATGGGAAGCTTTCTTT
TRBV18	few	.	TRBJ1-1	CASSPRQALNTEAFF	TGTGCCAGCTCACCCAGACAGGCCCTGAACACTGAAGCTTTCTTT
TRBV28	.	.	TRBJ1-2	CASSTTGIYGYTF	TGTGCCAGCAGTACAACAGGGATCTATGGCTACACCTTC
TRBV7-9	.	TRBD1	TRBJ2-1	CASSSGTGTYNEQFF	TGTGCCAGCAGCTCCGGGACAGGGACTTACAATGAGCAGTTCTTC
TRBV25-1	once	TRBD2	TRBJ2-1	CASSGALAGINNEQFF	TGTGCCAGCAGTGGGGCACTAGCGGGGATCAACAATGAGCAGTTCTTC
TRBV6-4	.	.	TRBJ1-2	CASSPGRSPNYGYTF	TGTGCCAGCAGTCCAGGGAGGAGTCCTAACTATGGCTACACCTTC
TRBV5-1	few	.	TRBJ1-6	CASGRSNNSPLHF	TGCGCCAGCGGCCGATCGAACAATTCACCCCTCCACTTT
TRBV19	once	TRBD2	TRBJ2-3	CASSIPSLAGGTDTQYF	TGTGCCAGTAGTATTCCCTCTTTAGCGGGGGGTACAGATACGCAGTATTTT
TRBV5-1	.	.	TRBJ2-6	CASSPFLAGANVLTF	TGCGCCAGCAGCCCTTTCCTAGCTGGGGCCAACGTCCTGACTTTC
TRBV7-2	.	TRBD1	TRBJ1-5	CASSPGTGDGNQPQHF	TGTGCCAGCAGCCCAGGGACAGGGGATGGCAATCAGCCCCAGCATTTT